This T cell receptor (beta chain) was obtained from a study of blood T cells in healthy people across ages (dated by TCRdb to 2013 to 2016). Background on the whole study: Template switching captured roughly one uniquely barcoded TCR beta cDNA molecule per two T cells in model experiments. Using deep sequencing normalized with unique cDNA molecular identifiers, the study measured how TCR beta repertoire diversity changes with age. Donors were grouped into four age groups: young (average 16 years), middle-aged (over 35), aged (around 56) and long-lived (over 80). To avoid experimental bias, donors of different ages were spread randomly across the sequencing lanes. The study analyzed two additional independent replicas of 1 million unique cDNA reads from the same blood draw for two donors, one aged 18 to 29 and one aged 80 or older. Overall study outcomes, separate from this receptor: Estimates of total diversity based on one million sequenced T cells were considered lower bounds and underestimates. A strong correlation was found between observed TCR beta diversity and the percentage of naive T cells measured by flow cytometry. Because the CMV infection status of the donors was unknown, age-related changes in expanded clonotypes may potentially have been confounded. Bulk unsorted PBMC profiling prevented conclusive comparison of naive and antigen-experienced compartments. Compared with the aged group, the long-lived group had more naive CD4+ T cells, fewer expanded clones and increased TCR diversity, suggesting age selection. Observed TCR beta diversity per million T cells fell roughly linearly with age, and a significant reduction was already apparent by age about 38.

The donors were under 40 Caucasian individuals from Russia, aged 6 to 90 years, who were systemically healthy. Each donor gave ten milliliters of peripheral blood, drawn into EDTA-treated Vacutainer tubes. Ficoll-Paque density-gradient centrifugation was used to isolate PBMCs, with at least 7 million per sample. Trizol reagent was used to extract total RNA from the PBMCs, yielding at least 5.5 micrograms per sample. For every donor, an aliquot of PBMCs went through flow cytometry to measure the percentages of naive CD45RAhigh/CD27high T cells. A word on this clonotype: Its antigen is not yet known. No per-base quality is available; no much larger clone lies one base away.

Libraries were made using 5' RACE. TCRdb names Illumina HiSeq 2500 as the instrument used. A second roughly 7 to 11 cycle PCR used a sample-barcoded 5' primer and a J-beta primer mix. A template-switch 5' adaptor carrying 12 random nucleotides introduced a unique molecular identifier onto each TCR beta cDNA molecule. Each sample yielded at least 2.5 million CDR3-containing paired-end reads. The Mint cDNA synthesis kit, primed by a TRBC-specific oligonucleotide, was used to synthesize first-strand cDNA from all RNA. All cDNA was treated with uracil-DNA glycosylase and then went through a first 18-cycle PCR with the universal primers M1SS and BC2_uni_R. Per the authors' processing: Normalization of each sample was performed by random selection of 1 million high-quality reads, each carrying a distinct molecular identifier. Instead of being binned into consensus sequences, reads that shared molecular identifiers were thrown out. MiTCR, run with a Q25 quality threshold and the strictest error-elimination algorithm, handled CDR3 identification, clonotype clustering and error correction. A nonparametric unseen species model with Euler transformation was used to estimate lower-bound total TCR beta diversity. The raw public data were reprocessed by TCRdb itself: fastp quality trimming at Q25, MiXCR clonotype calling, in-frame beta chains only. Each CDR3 protein gets just one entry, which takes the most common genes and DNA from the rows behind it. These V and J calls originate from TCRdb's pipeline instead of the authors' own analysis. The sample table contains 550,000 to 800,000 distinct CDR3 sequences; only one count was recorded for approximately 30% of them. Of the sample, approximately 15% falls within the top ten clones.

Looking up the germline V gene yields CDR1 SGHRS and CDR2 YFSETQ. V and J lose 3 bases and 2 bases, and a span of 11 bases separates them. From cysteine to phenylalanine, the CDR3 is 15 amino acids long. CDR3 DNA is the only sequence kept; it has 45 bases, read in frame from the first base. This chain joins TRBV5-1 to TRBJ2-2; perhaps TRBD2 is the D gene, with 5 bases matching. The sequenced sample was blood. The origin of this receptor is a woman older than 75 in good health. Donor details come from another sample of the same person, matched by shared clones. CDR3 reads: CASSWSRTNTGELFF. In nucleotide form, the sequence is TGCGCCAGCAGCTGGAGCCGGACTAACACCGGGGAGCTGTTTTTT.